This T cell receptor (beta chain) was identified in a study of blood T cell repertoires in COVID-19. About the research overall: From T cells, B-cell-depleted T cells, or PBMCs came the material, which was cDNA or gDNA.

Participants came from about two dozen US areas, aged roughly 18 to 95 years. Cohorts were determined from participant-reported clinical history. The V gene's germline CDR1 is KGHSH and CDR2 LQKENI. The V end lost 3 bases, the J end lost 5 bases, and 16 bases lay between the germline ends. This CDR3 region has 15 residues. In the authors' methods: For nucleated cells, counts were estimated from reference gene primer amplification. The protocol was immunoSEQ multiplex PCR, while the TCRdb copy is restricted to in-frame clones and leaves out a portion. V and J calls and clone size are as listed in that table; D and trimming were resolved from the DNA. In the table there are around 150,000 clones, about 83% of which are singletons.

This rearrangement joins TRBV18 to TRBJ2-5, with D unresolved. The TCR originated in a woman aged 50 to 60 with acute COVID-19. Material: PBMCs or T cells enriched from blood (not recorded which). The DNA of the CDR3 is TGTGCCAGCTCACCCCGAGCTGGTCCCTGGGAGACCCAGTACTTC. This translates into CASSPRAGPWETQYF.